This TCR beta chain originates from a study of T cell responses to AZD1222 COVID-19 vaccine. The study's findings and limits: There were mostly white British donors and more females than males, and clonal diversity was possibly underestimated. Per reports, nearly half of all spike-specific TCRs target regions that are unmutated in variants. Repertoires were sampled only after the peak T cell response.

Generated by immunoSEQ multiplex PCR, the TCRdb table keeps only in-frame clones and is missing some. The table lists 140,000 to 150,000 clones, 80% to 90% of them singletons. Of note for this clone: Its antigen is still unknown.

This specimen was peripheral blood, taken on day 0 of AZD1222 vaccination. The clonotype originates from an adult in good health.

The CDR3 sequence: CASSSYRGRQPQHF. CDR3 bases: TGTGCCAGCAGTTCCTACAGGGGTCGGCAGCCCCAGCATTTT. The chain recombines TRBV28 with TRBJ1-5, with TRBD1 matching over 7 bases. The CDR3 length is 14 residues. Germline V lookup: CDR1 MDHEN, CDR2 SYDVKM. V shed 4 bases and J 7 bases; nucleotides not matched to a gene: 7.